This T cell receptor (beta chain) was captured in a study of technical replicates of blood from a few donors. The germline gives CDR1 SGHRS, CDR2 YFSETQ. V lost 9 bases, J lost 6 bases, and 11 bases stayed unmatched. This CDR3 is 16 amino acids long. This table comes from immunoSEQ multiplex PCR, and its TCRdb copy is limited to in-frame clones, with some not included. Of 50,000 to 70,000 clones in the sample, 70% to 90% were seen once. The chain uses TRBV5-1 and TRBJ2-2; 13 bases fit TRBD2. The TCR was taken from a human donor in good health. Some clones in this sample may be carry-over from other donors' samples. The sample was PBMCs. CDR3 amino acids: CATRGLAGASSGELFF. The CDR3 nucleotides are TGCGCCACCAGAGGACTAGCGGGAGCGTCTTCCGGGGAGCTGTTTTTT.